Each of the 8 T cell receptor beta chains below was sequenced from the same sample in a study of blood T cells in healthy people across ages. A sample-barcoded 5' primer and a J-beta primer mix were used in a second PCR of about 7 to 12 cycles. TCRdb processed the 5' RACE reads anew with MiXCR; each CDR3 protein has one entry. In the table there are over a million distinct CDR3 sequences, 40% to 45% of which are singletons. The specimen was blood. These receptors originate from a woman aged 60-75 years in good health.

The chain couples TRBV29-1 to TRBJ2-1; the D is unclear. The CDR3 extends over 12 amino acids. Per germline, CDR1 SQVTM and CDR2 ANQGSEA. As DNA, the CDR3 is TGCAGTTGTGACACTTCTAACAATGAGCAGTTCTTC. It yields the protein CSCDTSNNEQFF.

The J gene is TRBJ2-1, the V gene TRBV15, with D perhaps matching TRBD2 (5 bases). Germline CDR1 is LNHNV and CDR2 is YYDKDF (reference sequence). With 3 bases removed from V and 5 bases from J, the gap between germline ends came to 14 bases. The CDR3 length is 15 residues. In DNA, the CDR3 is TGTGCCACCAGCAGTGGAGGAGTTGGGCACAATGAGCAGTTCTTC. This encodes CATSSGGVGHNEQFF.

The V gene is TRBV20-1, the J gene TRBJ2-7; 12 nucleotides match TRBD2. Germline CDR1 DFQATT, CDR2 SNEGSKA (reference sequence). The V segment lost 0 bases and the J segment 9 bases; nucleotides outside the gene matches: 12. The CDR3 spans 16 residues. DNA of the CDR3: TGCAGTGCTAGAGATGGGCTAGCGGGAGGGTTCACAGGGCAGTACTTC. Its translation is CSARDGLAGGFTGQYF.

The rearrangement uses TRBV2 and TRBJ2-7; possibly TRBD1 for D (7 bases). This CDR3 comprises 14 residues. Germline loops: CDR1 SNHLY, CDR2 FYNNEI. V shed 3 bases and J shed 2 bases, with 11 bases lying between them. The CDR3, as DNA: TGTGCCAGCAGTGAGCGGGACAGAACCTACGAGCAGTACTTC. This codes for CASSERDRTYEQYF.

The V gene is TRBV2, the J gene TRBJ2-4; TRBD1 aligns across 9 bases. The tail of the sequence fits TRBJ2-7 better, so the J call may be wrong. The CDR3 extends over 15 amino acids. Germline V gene lookup returns CDR1 SNHLY and CDR2 FYNNEI. CDR3 in amino acids: CASSRRRDRVDEQYF. The DNA of the CDR3 is TGTGCCAGCAGTAGGCGCCGGGACAGGGTGGACGAGCAGTACTTC.

The J gene is TRBJ1-2, the V gene TRBV5-4; maybe TRBD1 (6 bases). Germline V gene data show CDR1 as SGHNT and CDR2 as YYREEE (reference sequence). The CDR3 length is 14 residues. Trimming took off 0 bases at V and 4 bases at J, with 10 bases between the two ends. CDR3 region: CASSLVGASYGYTF. CDR3 DNA: TGTGCCAGCAGCTTGGTGGGGGCGAGCTATGGCTACACCTTC.

This clonotype was detected only a few times. The chain carries TRBV27 and TRBJ2-7; TRBD2 matches at 9 bases. This CDR3 has 15 residues. Per germline, CDR1 MNHEY and CDR2 SMNVEV (reference sequence). The V and J ends lost 4 bases and 2 bases, in that order; junction bases with no gene match: 6. CDR3 in DNA: TGTGCCAGCAGTTCCTTGAGCGGGAGGACCTACGAGCAGTACTTC. Translating it yields CASSSLSGRTYEQYF.

This chain links TRBV3-1 with TRBJ2-7; 7 bases are shared with TRBD2. Germline lookup yields CDR1 LGHDT and CDR2 YNNKEL (reference sequence). This CDR3 region has 17 residues. J was trimmed by 2 bases and V by 0 bases; bases with no gene match: 10. The CDR3 loop is CASSQDTGRESTYEQYF. Written as DNA, the CDR3 is TGTGCCAGCAGCCAAGATACCGGGCGGGAGAGCACCTACGAGCAGTACTTC.